A single T cell receptor (beta chain) is shown here with its context. Its antigen is unknown. The germline V and J ends were trimmed by 5 bases and 1 base, with 10 bases remaining between them. The CDR3 has 14 residues. Germline CDR1 and CDR2: SGHVS and FQNEAQ. Researchers used the Oncomine TCR Beta short-read assay to sequence DNA from cultured CD4+ T cells. It was cultured CD4+ T cells from which genomic DNA was extracted. A single record per CDR3 protein comes from TCRdb applying MiXCR to the PCR reads. The profile shows 15,000 to 25,000 distinct CDR3 sequences, 52% of them singletons. Treatment in this sample: approximately 9-day PBMC culture with coronavirus spike peptide pools or control peptides (ViraFEST assay). The sample originates from a study of vaccination and CD4 T cells after COVID-19. Across the whole study: Overlapping spike pools from SARS-CoV-2 and HCoV-NL63, HCoV-OC43 and HCoV-229E served as culture stimuli. Broader study findings: The median SARS-CoV-2-reactive clonotype number increased from around 19 to 38, without statistical significance.

Sequencing was done on a sample of CD4+ T cells from blood, cultured in vitro. The TCR was taken from a human donor who had recovered from COVID-19. The chain employs TRBV7-8 and TRBJ2-3; no definite D call. CDR3 loop: CASSPTSGTDTQYF. The DNA for the CDR3 is TGTGCCAGCAGCCCAACCTCAGGCACAGATACGCAGTATTTT.